This paragraph reports one T cell receptor (beta chain). Its antigen is still unknown. The sample is drawn from a study of OX40 agonist ivuxolimab in advanced cancers. Background on the study: The group had a mean age of around 64 years, ranged from about 20 to 85, and was approximately 81% male. Study-wide points: Among the least clonally expanded were partial responders at 0.1-3.0 mg/kg.

The repertoire was sequenced with immunoSEQ multiplex PCR; TCRdb's copy has only in-frame clones and lacks some. Among 40,000 to 60,000 clones, around four fifths were seen once, and the ten largest hold over 1.5%. Trimming removed 7 bases from V and 0 bases from J, with 17 bases in between. Germline V CDR1 and CDR2: SGDLS, YYNGEE. CDR3 length equals 16 residues. The sequenced sample was CD4+ or CD8+ T cells sorted from blood, obtained in a trial of the OX40 agonist ivuxolimab. This sequence joins TRBV9 and TRBJ1-3; the D gene is possibly TRBD1 (5 bases). The receptor's source is an adult with an advanced solid tumor such as melanoma, head and neck, liver or kidney cancer. CDR3: CASSIGAPNSGNTIYF. The CDR3, as DNA: TGTGCCAGCTCTATCGGGGCGCCGAACTCTGGAAACACCATATATTTT.